This T cell receptor beta chain came from a study of T cell responses to AZD1222 COVID-19 vaccine. Sequencing used immunoSEQ multiplex PCR; TCRdb keeps in-frame clones, though not all of them. Here the sample spans around 83,000 clones, about nine tenths being singletons. This CDR3 has 12 amino acids. Per germline, CDR1 SEHNR and CDR2 FQNEAQ (reference sequence). V lost 1 base and J lost 11, with 11 bases in between. Concerning this clone: The antigen is undetermined.

The study, taken as a whole, reports: Only after the peak T cell response were repertoires sampled. Regions 160-218 and 743-854 dominated among vaccine-associated CD4 TCRs spanning spike.

The sequencing used peripheral blood, collected 28 days after the second AZD1222 dose. The source is an adult who received the AZD1222 COVID-19 vaccine. The chain carries TRBV7-9 and TRBJ1-1; D is undetermined. The CDR3 sequence: CASSLGAGFAFF. The CDR3 DNA reads as TGTGCCAGCAGCTTAGGGGCGGGGTTTGCTTTCTTT.